Shown below are 4 T cell receptor beta chains from a single sample sequenced in a study of PD-1 blockade in classical Hodgkin lymphoma. The data were produced by immunoSEQ multiplex PCR, yet TCRdb's version contains in-frame clones alone and is incomplete. The repertoire has approximately 14,000 clones, roughly 80% of them found once; the top ten carry 16%. Sample time point: cycle 4 day 1 (C4D1), after 5 to 7 weeks of nivolumab. Relapses following autologous stem cell transplantation were seen in all patients, with brentuximab vedotin exposure varying. The sample consisted of peripheral blood mononuclear cells (PBMCs), taken before the fourth cycle of nivolumab. Receptor source: a human donor with classical Hodgkin lymphoma.

This clone showed up just once. V is TRBV6-1 and J is TRBJ2-3; a possible D gene is TRBD1 (6 bases). The CDR3 spans 14 residues. Trimming took 6 bases from V and 3 from J, leaving 13 bases between them. The germline V gene encodes CDR1 MNHNS and CDR2 SASEGT. CDR3: CASRGAGPTDTQYF. DNA of the CDR3: TGTGCCAGCAGGGGGGCTGGCCCGACAGATACGCAGTATTTT.

The chain carries TRBV7-2 and TRBJ2-1; 7 bases are a match to TRBD2. The junction had 4 bases not matched to a gene; V was cut back by 4 bases and J by 1 base. Germline values: CDR1 SGHTA, CDR2 FQGNSA. The CDR3 has 15 amino acids. The CDR3 loop is CASSSTGGSYNEQFF. CDR3 nucleotide sequence: TGTGCCAGCAGCTCTACGGGGGGATCCTACAATGAGCAGTTCTTC.

The chain couples TRBV6-6 to TRBJ1-2; maybe TRBD1 (5 bases). This CDR3 region has 14 residues. The V gene lost 4 bases and the J gene lost 0 bases, with 9 bases spanning the gap. Per germline, CDR1 MNHNY and CDR2 SVGAGI (reference sequence). The CDR3 DNA reads as TGTGCCAGCAGTTCCGACAGCACTAACTATGGCTACACCTTC. Translated, it gives CASSSDSTNYGYTF.

The chain combines TRBV7-2 with TRBJ1-1, with 9 nucleotides matching TRBD1. The V gene end was trimmed by 0 bases and the J gene end by 1 base; junction bases not matched to a gene: 6. This CDR3 region has 17 residues. The germline V gene has CDR1 SGHTA and CDR2 FQGNSA. The CDR3 DNA reads TGTGCCAGCAGCTTAGCGCTGGGACAGGGTGCGAACACTGAAGCTTTCTTT. It is translated as CASSLALGQGANTEAFF.